The 10 T cell receptor beta chains presented below share a single source sample, sequenced in a study of blood T cell repertoires in COVID-19. The assay was immunoSEQ multiplex PCR, and TCRdb's table has in-frame clones only and misses some. The sample includes about 220,000 clones, around 81% seen only once; the top ten take over 10%. Sequencing was performed on peripheral blood. The receptors shown here come from a human donor in a cohort sampled during active COVID-19.

The chain is built from TRBV3-1 (or the pseudogene TRBV3-2) and TRBJ1-1; D is possibly TRBD1 (6 bases). Trimming left V 1 base short and J 4 bases short, with 10 bases between. CDR1 is LGHDT and CDR2 is YNNKEL in the germline V gene (reference sequence). The CDR3 length is 14 residues. The DNA for the CDR3 is TGTGCCAGCAGCCAAGTCGGGGGGCCCACTGAAGCTTTCTTT. It codes for CASSQVGGPTEAFF.

The gene calls are TRBV27 and TRBJ2-7, with 8 nucleotides matching TRBD1. Germline V gene sequence: CDR1 MNHEY, CDR2 SMNVEV (reference sequence). V was pared by 4 bases and J by 3 bases, with 2 bases of the junction left unmatched. The CDR3 consists of 13 residues. CDR3 residues: CASSSGTGYEQYF. DNA of the CDR3: TGTGCCAGCAGTTCCGGGACAGGCTACGAGCAGTACTTC.

The CDR3 DNA reads as TGTGCCAGCAGCTCTGGACAGGGAAATAATTCACCCCTCCACTTT. Its protein is CASSSGQGNNSPLHF. The rearrangement links TRBV7-6 to TRBJ1-6; 8 bases align to TRBD1. Trimming at V came to 4 bases and at J to 5 bases, leaving 4 bases not matched to a gene. Germline assignment: CDR1 SGHVS and CDR2 FNYEAQ. There are 15 residues in the CDR3.

This clone came up once. J is TRBJ1-2 and V is TRBV3-1 (or the pseudogene TRBV3-2); D uncertain. Deletions cut 4 bases from V and 8 bases from J, with 14 bases between. From germline, CDR1 is LGHDT and CDR2 YNNKEL (reference sequence). CDR3 size: 13 residues. The CDR3 loop reads CASSPRGEGGYTF. The CDR3 DNA is TGTGCCAGCAGCCCCCGGGGAGAGGGAGGCTACACCTTC.

This sequence joins TRBV2 and TRBJ2-7; 13 bases agree with TRBD2. This CDR3 contains 14 residues. V was clipped by 10 bases and J by 6 bases; unmatched bases: 9. CDR1 is SNHLY, CDR2 FYNNEI, per germline. The CDR3 reads CATTIGLAGAEQYF. The DNA of the CDR3 is TGTGCCACTACCATTGGACTAGCGGGAGCCGAGCAGTACTTC. Full variable domain (remainder filled in from reference TRBV2 and TRBJ2-7): EPEVTQTPSHQVTQMGQEVILRCVPISNHLYFYWYRQILGQKVEFLVSFYNNEISEKSEIFDDQFSVERPDGSNFTLKIRSTKLEDSAMYFCATTIGLAGAEQYFGPGTRLTVT.

The chain has TRBV7-2 and TRBJ2-3; TRBD2 aligns across 9 bases. The CDR3 is made up of 16 amino acids. V lost 4 bases to trimming and J lost 3 bases; unmatched junction nucleotides: 8. Germline CDR1 is SGHTA and CDR2 is FQGNSA. CDR3 nucleotide sequence: TGTGCCAGCAGCTGGGGGGGGCTAGCGGGGACAGATACGCAGTATTTT. This translates into CASSWGGLAGTDTQYF. The whole variable domain, filled in from reference TRBV7-2 and TRBJ2-3, reads GAGVSQSPSNKVTEKGKDVELRCDPISGHTALYWYRQSLGQGLEFLIYFQGNSAPDKSGLPSDRFSAERTGGSVSTLTIQRTQQEDSAVYLCASSWGGLAGTDTQYFGPGTRLTVL.

A remark on this clone: Mismatch with germline at one junction end may stem from a read error. V is TRBV4-3 and J is TRBJ1-6; D ambiguous. CDR1 and CDR2 from the germline V gene are LGHNA and YSLEER. This CDR3 comprises 14 residues. CDR3 residues: CASSQDLSATSLFF. The CDR3 coding sequence is TGCGCCAGCAGCCAAGATCTTTCGGCGACATCCCTTTTCTTT.

This sequence joins TRBV5-4 and TRBJ2-3; the D is unclear. The CDR3 contains 15 residues. Germline CDR1 reads SGHNT; CDR2 reads YYREEE (reference sequence). V was shortened by 4 bases and J by 1 base, with 13 bases between the two germline ends. The CDR3, as DNA: TGTGCCAGCAGCAGCGCTTTTGCCGGCACAGATACGCAGTATTTT. Protein: CASSSAFAGTDTQYF.

The chain links TRBV6-1 to TRBJ2-5, with a possible D match to TRBD1 (6 bases). V was shortened by 0 bases and J by 0 bases, with 8 bases between the two germline ends. The V gene's germline CDR1 is MNHNS and CDR2 SASEGT. This CDR3 is 15 amino acids long. DNA for the CDR3: TGTGCCAGCAGTGAAGCGGGACACCACCAAGAGACCCAGTACTTC. Encoded protein: CASSEAGHHQETQYF.

The chain joins TRBV29-1 to TRBJ1-2; D gene unclear. The germline V gene encodes CDR1 SQVTM and CDR2 ANQGSEA. V gave up 2 bases and J gave up 4 bases, with 11 bases separating them. This CDR3 has 13 residues. The CDR3 reads CSVEKPPTYGYTF. The CDR3 DNA is TGCAGCGTTGAAAAGCCACCTACCTATGGCTACACCTTC.